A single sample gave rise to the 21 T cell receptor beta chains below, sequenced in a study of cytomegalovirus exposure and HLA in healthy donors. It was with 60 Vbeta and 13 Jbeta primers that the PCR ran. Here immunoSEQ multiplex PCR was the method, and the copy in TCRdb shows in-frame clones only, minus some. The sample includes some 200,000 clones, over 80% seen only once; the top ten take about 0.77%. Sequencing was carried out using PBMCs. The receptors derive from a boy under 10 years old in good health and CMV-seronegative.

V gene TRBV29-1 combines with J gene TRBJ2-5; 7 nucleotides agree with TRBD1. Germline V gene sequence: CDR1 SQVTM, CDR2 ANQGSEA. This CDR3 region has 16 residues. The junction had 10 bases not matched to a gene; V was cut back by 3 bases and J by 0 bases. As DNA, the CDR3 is TGCAGCGTTGAGACAAGGGACAGCGCCCACCAAGAGACCCAGTACTTC. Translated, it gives CSVETRDSAHQETQYF.

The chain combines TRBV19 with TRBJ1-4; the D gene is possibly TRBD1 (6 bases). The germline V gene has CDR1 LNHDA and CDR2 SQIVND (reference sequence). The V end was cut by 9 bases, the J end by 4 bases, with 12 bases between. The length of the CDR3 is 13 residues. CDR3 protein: CASGQTHNEKLFF. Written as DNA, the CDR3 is TGTGCCAGCGGACAGACCCATAATGAAAAACTGTTTTTT.

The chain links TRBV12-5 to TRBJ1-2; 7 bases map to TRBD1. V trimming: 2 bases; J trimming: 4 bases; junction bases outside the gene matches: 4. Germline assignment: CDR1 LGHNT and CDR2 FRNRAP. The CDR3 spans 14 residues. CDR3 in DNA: TGTGCTAGTGGTTTGACCGCAGGGGGCTATGGCTACACCTTC. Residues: CASGLTAGGYGYTF.

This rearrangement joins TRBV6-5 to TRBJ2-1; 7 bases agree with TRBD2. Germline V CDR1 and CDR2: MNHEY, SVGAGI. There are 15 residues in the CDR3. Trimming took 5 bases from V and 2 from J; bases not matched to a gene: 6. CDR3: CASSLGRSPYNEQFF. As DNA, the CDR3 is TGTGCCAGCAGTCTCGGGAGGTCCCCCTACAATGAGCAGTTCTTC.

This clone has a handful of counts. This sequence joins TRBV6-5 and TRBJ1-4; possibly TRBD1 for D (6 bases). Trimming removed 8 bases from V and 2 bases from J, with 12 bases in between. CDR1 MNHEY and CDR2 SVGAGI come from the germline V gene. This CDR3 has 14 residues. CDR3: CASGLGGTNEKLFF. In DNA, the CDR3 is TGTGCCAGCGGCCTAGGGGGTACTAATGAAAAACTGTTTTTT.

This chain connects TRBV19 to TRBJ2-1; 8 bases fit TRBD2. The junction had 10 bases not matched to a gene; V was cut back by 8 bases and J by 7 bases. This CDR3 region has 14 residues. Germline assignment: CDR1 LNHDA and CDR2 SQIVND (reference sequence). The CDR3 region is CASHHQGGGNEQFF. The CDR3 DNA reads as TGTGCCAGTCATCACCAGGGCGGGGGGAATGAGCAGTTCTTC.

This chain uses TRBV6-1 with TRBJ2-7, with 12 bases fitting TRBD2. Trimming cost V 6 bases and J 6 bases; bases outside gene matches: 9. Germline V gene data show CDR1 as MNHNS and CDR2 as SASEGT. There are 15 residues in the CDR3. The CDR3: CASSYVLAGGGEQYF. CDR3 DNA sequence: TGTGCCAGCAGCTATGTTCTAGCGGGAGGGGGCGAGCAGTACTTC.

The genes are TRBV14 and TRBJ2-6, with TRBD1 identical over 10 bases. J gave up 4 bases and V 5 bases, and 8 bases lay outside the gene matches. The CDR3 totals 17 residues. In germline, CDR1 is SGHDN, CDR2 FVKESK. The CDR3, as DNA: TGTGCCAGCAGCACAAGACAGGGGGCAAGGGGGGCCAACGTCCTGACTTTC. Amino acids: CASSTRQGARGANVLTF.

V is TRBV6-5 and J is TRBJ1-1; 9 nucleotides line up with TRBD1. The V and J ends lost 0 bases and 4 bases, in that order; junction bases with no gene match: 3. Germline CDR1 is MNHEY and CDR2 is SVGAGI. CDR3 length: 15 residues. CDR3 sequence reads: CASSYSTGGTTEAFF. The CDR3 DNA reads TGTGCCAGCAGTTACTCGACAGGGGGAACCACTGAAGCTTTCTTT.

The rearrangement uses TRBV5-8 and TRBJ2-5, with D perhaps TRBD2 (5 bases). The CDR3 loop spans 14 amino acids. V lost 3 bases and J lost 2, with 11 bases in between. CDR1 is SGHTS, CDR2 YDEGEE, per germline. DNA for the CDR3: TGTGCCAGCAGCTCGGGGTGGGCTCAAGAGACCCAGTACTTC. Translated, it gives CASSSGWAQETQYF.

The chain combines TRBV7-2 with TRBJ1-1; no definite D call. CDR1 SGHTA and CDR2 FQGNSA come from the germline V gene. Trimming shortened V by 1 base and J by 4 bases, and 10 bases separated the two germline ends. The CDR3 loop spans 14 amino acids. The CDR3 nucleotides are TGTGCCAGCAGCTTAGAGGGAGGGCTCACTGAAGCTTTCTTT. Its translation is CASSLEGGLTEAFF. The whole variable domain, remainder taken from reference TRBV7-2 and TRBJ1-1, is GAGVSQSPSNKVTEKGKDVELRCDPISGHTALYWYRQSLGQGLEFLIYFQGNSAPDKSGLPSDRFSAERTGGSVSTLTIQRTQQEDSAVYLCASSLEGGLTEAFFGQGTRLTVV.

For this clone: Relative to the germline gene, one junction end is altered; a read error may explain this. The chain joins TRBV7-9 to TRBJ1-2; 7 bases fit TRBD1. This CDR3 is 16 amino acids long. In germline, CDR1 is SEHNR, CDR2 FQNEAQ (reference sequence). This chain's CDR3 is CSSSSGRTGDVYGYTF. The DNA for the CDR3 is TGTTCCAGCAGCTCAGGGAGGACAGGCGACGTCTATGGCTACACCTTC.

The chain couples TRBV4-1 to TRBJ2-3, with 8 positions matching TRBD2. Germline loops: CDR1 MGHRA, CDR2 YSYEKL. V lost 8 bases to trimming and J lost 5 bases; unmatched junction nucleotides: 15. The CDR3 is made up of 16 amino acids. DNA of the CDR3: TGCGCCAGCGGGAAGGTAGCGGGAAGGTTTGAAGATACGCAGTATTTT. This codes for CASGKVAGRFEDTQYF.

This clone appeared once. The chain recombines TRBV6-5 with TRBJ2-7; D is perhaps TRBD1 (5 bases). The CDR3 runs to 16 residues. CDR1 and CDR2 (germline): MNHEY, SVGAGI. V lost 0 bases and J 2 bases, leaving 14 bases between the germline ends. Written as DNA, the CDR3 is TGTGCCAGCAGTTACTCTCTCGCACAGGTGACCTACGAGCAGTACTTC. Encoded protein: CASSYSLAQVTYEQYF.

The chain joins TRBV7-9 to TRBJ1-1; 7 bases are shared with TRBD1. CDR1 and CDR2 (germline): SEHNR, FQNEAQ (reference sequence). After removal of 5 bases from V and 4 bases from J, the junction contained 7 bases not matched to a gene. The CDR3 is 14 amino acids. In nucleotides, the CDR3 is TGTGCCAGCAGCGGAGACAGGGCCAGCACTGAAGCTTTCTTT. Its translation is CASSGDRASTEAFF.

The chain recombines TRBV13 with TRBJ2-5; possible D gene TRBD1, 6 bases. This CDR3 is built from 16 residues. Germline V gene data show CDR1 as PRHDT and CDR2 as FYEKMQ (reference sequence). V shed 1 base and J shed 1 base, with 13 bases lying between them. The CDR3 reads CASSLVETGSQETQYF. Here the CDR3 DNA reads TGTGCCAGCAGCTTAGTAGAAACAGGGAGCCAAGAGACCCAGTACTTC.

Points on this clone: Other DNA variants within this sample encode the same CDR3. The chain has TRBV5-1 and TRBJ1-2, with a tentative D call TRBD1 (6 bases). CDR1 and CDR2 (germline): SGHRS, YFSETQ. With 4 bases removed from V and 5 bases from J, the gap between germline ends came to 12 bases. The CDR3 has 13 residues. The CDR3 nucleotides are TGCGCCAGCAGCGGGGGCAGGGATTATGGCTACACCTTC. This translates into CASSGGRDYGYTF.

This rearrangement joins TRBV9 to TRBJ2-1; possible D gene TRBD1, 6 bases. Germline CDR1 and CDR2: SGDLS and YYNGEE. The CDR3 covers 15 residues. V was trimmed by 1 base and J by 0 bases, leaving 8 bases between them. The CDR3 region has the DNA TGTGCCAGCAGCGTACAGGGGAGCTCCTACAATGAGCAGTTCTTC. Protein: CASSVQGSSYNEQFF.

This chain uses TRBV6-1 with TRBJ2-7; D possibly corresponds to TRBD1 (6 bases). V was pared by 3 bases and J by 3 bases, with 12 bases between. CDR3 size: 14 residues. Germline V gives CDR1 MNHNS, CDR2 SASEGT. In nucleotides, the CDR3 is TGTGCCAGCAGTGACCAGCCAGGGGACTACGAGCAGTACTTC. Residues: CASSDQPGDYEQYF.

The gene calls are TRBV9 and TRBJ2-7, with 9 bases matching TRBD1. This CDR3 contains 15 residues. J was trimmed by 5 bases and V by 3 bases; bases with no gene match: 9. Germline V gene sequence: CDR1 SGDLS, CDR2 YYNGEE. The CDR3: CASSERDRVSHEQYF. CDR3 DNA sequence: TGTGCCAGCAGCGAGAGGGACAGGGTGTCCCACGAGCAGTACTTC.

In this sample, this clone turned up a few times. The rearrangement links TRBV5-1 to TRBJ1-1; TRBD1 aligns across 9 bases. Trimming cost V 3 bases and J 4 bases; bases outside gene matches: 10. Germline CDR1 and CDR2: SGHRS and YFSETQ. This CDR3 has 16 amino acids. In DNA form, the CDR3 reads TGCGCCAGCAGCTCGGGTCGGGACAGGGTATCCACTGAAGCTTTCTTT. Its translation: CASSSGRDRVSTEAFF.